The 13 T cell receptor beta chains in this list originate from one sample, sequenced in a study of blood T cell repertoires in COVID-19. The assay was immunoSEQ multiplex PCR, and TCRdb's table has in-frame clones only and misses some. The sample lists about 24,000 clones; about 84% were seen once. Sequenced: peripheral blood. The receptors come from a human donor with active COVID-19. The donor label of this sample is uncertain.

The chain links TRBV7-2 to TRBJ2-1, with TRBD2 matching over 9 bases. Germline V CDR1 and CDR2: SGHTA, FQGNSA. V shed 1 base and J 8 bases; nucleotides not matched to a gene: 6. This CDR3 region has 15 residues. This CDR3 reads CASSLGLAGIYEQFF. CDR3 bases: TGTGCCAGCAGCTTAGGCCTAGCGGGAATCTATGAGCAGTTCTTC.

This chain connects TRBV6-2 or TRBV6-3 to TRBJ2-5; 9 nucleotides agree with TRBD1. J was trimmed by 4 bases and V by 5 bases; bases with no gene match: 5. CDR3 length: 14 amino acids. Per the germline V gene, CDR1 is MNHEY and CDR2 is SVGEGT. Here the CDR3 reads CASSTGTGRETQYF. In DNA form, the CDR3 reads TGTGCCAGCAGTACCGGGACAGGGCGAGAGACCCAGTACTTC.

The chain couples TRBV7-9 to TRBJ2-1; 12 bases match TRBD2. CDR3 length: 16 residues. V was pared by 5 bases and J by 5 bases, with 7 bases of the junction left unmatched. The germline V gene encodes CDR1 SEHNR and CDR2 FQNEAQ (reference sequence). The CDR3 coding sequence is TGTGCCAGCAGCACGACTAGCGGGAGAATTCACAATGAGCAGTTCTTC. Encoded protein: CASSTTSGRIHNEQFF.

The chain carries TRBV6-2 or TRBV6-3 and TRBJ2-1; 7 bases map to TRBD2. With V trimmed by 4 bases and J by 7 bases, 13 bases remained unmatched. Germline CDR1 and CDR2: MNHEY and SVGEGT. The CDR3 sequence is 16 residues long. The CDR3 DNA reads TGTGCCAGCAGTTTGCTAGCGGAGGGCAGAACAAATGAGCAGTTCTTC. This codes for CASSLLAEGRTNEQFF.

The rearrangement uses TRBV7-9 and TRBJ1-3; D gene unclear. CDR1 SEHNR and CDR2 FQNEAQ come from the germline V gene (reference sequence). The CDR3 has 18 amino acids. Trimming took off 1 base at V and 7 bases at J, with 23 bases between the two ends. CDR3 region: CASSLGGPRGRTGNTIYF. CDR3 DNA: TGTGCCAGCAGCTTAGGCGGGCCCCGGGGTCGGACGGGGAACACCATATATTTT.

V gene TRBV11-3 combines with J gene TRBJ2-3, with unresolved D. There are 13 residues in the CDR3. Trimming cost V 4 bases and J 4 bases, with 9 bases left between them. Germline assignment: CDR1 SGHNT and CDR2 YENEEA. Here the CDR3 reads CASSSIAADTQYF. CDR3 DNA sequence: TGTGCCAGCAGCTCCATAGCAGCAGATACGCAGTATTTT.

V is TRBV11-2 and J is TRBJ2-1, with D hard to call. There are 15 residues in the CDR3. The germline CDR1 and CDR2 sequences are SGHAT and FQNNGV. V gave up 1 base and J gave up 0 bases, with 7 bases separating them. DNA of the CDR3: TGTGCCAGCAGCTTAGCATTCAGCTCCTACAATGAGCAGTTCTTC. It is translated as CASSLAFSSYNEQFF.

The rearrangement links TRBV2 to TRBJ1-3, with D perhaps TRBD1 (5 bases). This CDR3 contains 14 residues. Germline CDR1 SNHLY, CDR2 FYNNEI. The V end lost 4 bases, the J end lost 4 bases, and 11 bases lay between the germline ends. In DNA, the CDR3 is TGTGCCAGCAGTGCCGCAGGGATCGGAAACACCATATATTTT. This codes for CASSAAGIGNTIYF.

The gene calls are TRBV7-3 and TRBJ2-1; 12 nucleotides agree with TRBD2. J was trimmed by 9 bases and V by 5 bases; bases with no gene match: 8. Germline CDR1 reads SGHTA; CDR2 reads FQGTGA. The CDR3 is 15 amino acids. The CDR3 here is CASSMLRLAGVEQFF. The CDR3 region has the DNA TGTGCCAGCAGCATGTTGAGACTAGCGGGAGTTGAGCAGTTCTTC.

This chain connects TRBV28 to TRBJ2-1, with 8 positions matching TRBD2. V shed 3 bases and J 3 bases; nucleotides not matched to a gene: 4. The CDR3 spans 15 residues. Germline V lookup: CDR1 MDHEN, CDR2 SYDVKM. The CDR3 here is CASSFLAGLYNEQFF. The DNA of the CDR3 is TGTGCCAGCAGTTTCCTAGCGGGCCTCTACAATGAGCAGTTCTTC.

The V gene is TRBV6-5, the J gene TRBJ2-1; possible D gene TRBD2, 6 bases. CDR1 and CDR2 from the germline V gene are MNHEY and SVGAGI. This CDR3 has 15 residues. V was clipped by 2 bases and J by 0 bases, with 8 bases between them. The CDR3 DNA reads TGTGCCAGCAGTTACGGGCGGGGCTCCTACAATGAGCAGTTCTTC. This codes for CASSYGRGSYNEQFF.

The chain has TRBV6-5 and TRBJ2-1; a possible D gene is TRBD2 (6 bases). The CDR3 runs 14 residues. Germline loops: CDR1 MNHEY, CDR2 SVGAGI. V lost 6 bases and J 8 bases, leaving 17 bases between the germline ends. CDR3 residues: CASSLSGPGHEQFF. The CDR3, as DNA: TGTGCCAGCAGCCTTAGCGGCCCGGGCCATGAGCAGTTCTTC.

The chain employs TRBV19 and TRBJ1-2; 9 nucleotides agree with TRBD1. Germline V lookup: CDR1 LNHDA, CDR2 SQIVND (reference sequence). V lost 6 bases to trimming and J lost 2 bases; unmatched junction nucleotides: 7. The CDR3 covers 15 residues. CDR3 loop: CASSEQGAGNYGYTF. In DNA, the CDR3 is TGTGCCAGTAGCGAACAGGGGGCAGGGAACTATGGCTACACCTTC.